One sample yielded the 14 T cell receptor beta chains listed below, sequenced in a study of post-analysis software for immune sequencing data. Broader study findings: Roughly five TRBV segments were more frequent in patients than controls; TRBV5-6, TRBV5-1 and TRBV20-1 belonged to this group.

No antigens are known for them. Carried by the TCR beta cDNA libraries were unique molecular identifiers. Using its own MiXCR run on the PCR reads, TCRdb lists one record per CDR3 protein. The data show 800,000 to 950,000 distinct CDR3 sequences, under 70% seen once. Sequencing used blood. The source is a girl under 18 with multiple sclerosis.

The chain links TRBV19 to TRBJ2-5; 7 bases are shared with TRBD1. The ends lost 4 bases at V and 11 bases at J; junction bases unmatched: 10. Looked up from germline, CDR1 is LNHDA and CDR2 is SQIVND (reference sequence). This CDR3 is 13 amino acids long. The CDR3 region has the DNA TGTGCCAGTAGTACCGGACAGGCGAGGGGGCAGTACTTC. It codes for CASSTGQARGQYF.

V gene TRBV5-1 combines with J gene TRBJ2-3; TRBD2 agrees at 10 bases. Trimming took 0 bases from V and 3 from J; bases not matched to a gene: 7. The CDR3 is made up of 17 amino acids. The germline V gene has CDR1 SGHRS and CDR2 YFSETQ. CDR3 in DNA: TGCGCCAGCAGCTTGGAAGGGCGGACTAGCGGAACAGATACGCAGTATTTT. It yields the protein CASSLEGRTSGTDTQYF.

This chain joins TRBV29-1 and TRBJ1-2; 7 nucleotides line up with TRBD1. Germline CDR1 and CDR2: SQVTM and ANQGSEA. Unmatched junction bases numbered 16, after V lost 3 bases and J lost 6 bases. The CDR3 spans 16 residues. Here the CDR3 reads CSVDNPNRGGVDGYTF. DNA for the CDR3: TGCAGCGTTGATAACCCTAACAGGGGAGGGGTTGATGGCTACACCTTC.

The chain employs TRBV14 and TRBJ2-7, with a weak D call TRBD2 (7 bases). V shed 0 bases and J shed 4 bases, with 13 bases lying between them. The CDR3 consists of 15 residues. The germline CDR1 and CDR2 sequences are SGHDN and FVKESK. For the CDR3, the DNA is TGTGCCAGCAGCCAAGATTCGGGGGGCTGGTACGAGCAGTACTTC. Translation gives CASSQDSGGWYEQYF.

CDR3 in DNA: TGTGCCAGTAGTATCAAGGGGAGCGGTGGCTACACCTTC. It is translated as CASSIKGSGGYTF. The V and J genes are TRBV19 and TRBJ1-2; TRBD1 is a possible D gene (5 bases). Looked up from germline, CDR1 is LNHDA and CDR2 is SQIVND (reference sequence). There are 13 residues in the CDR3. Trimming pared 3 bases from V and 7 bases from J, leaving 12 bases between.

This clonotype has only a few counts. The chain has TRBV29-1 and TRBJ2-7, with TRBD1 identical over 7 bases. Trimming took 0 bases from V and 3 from J; bases not matched to a gene: 5. The CDR3 consists of 14 residues. Germline CDR1 SQVTM, CDR2 ANQGSEA. The CDR3 is CSVEDPGQIYEQYF. The CDR3 DNA reads TGCAGCGTTGAAGATCCGGGACAGATCTACGAGCAGTACTTC.

The rearrangement uses TRBV2 and TRBJ2-2, with D maybe TRBD1 (6 bases). Germline CDR1 and CDR2: SNHLY and FYNNEI. The length of the CDR3 is 16 residues. V lost 5 bases to trimming and J lost 0 bases, with 13 bases between them. CDR3 bases: TGTGCCAGCAGTACCTTGGGACAAACGAACACCGGGGAGCTGTTTTTT. It codes for CASSTLGQTNTGELFF.

The CDR3 nucleotides are TGCAGTGCTAGAGATCCTTGGCAGGGAAATGGCAATGAGCAGTTCTTC. Its translation: CSARDPWQGNGNEQFF. V is TRBV20-1 and J is TRBJ2-1; a possible D gene is TRBD1 (5 bases). The CDR3 totals 16 residues. Trimming removed 0 bases from V and 6 bases from J, with 18 bases in between. Per germline, CDR1 DFQATT and CDR2 SNEGSKA (reference sequence).

The V call is TRBV5-1, the J call TRBJ1-2, with 10 bases aligning to TRBD1. Per germline, CDR1 SGHRS and CDR2 YFSETQ. CDR3 length equals 18 residues. Losses at the gene ends were 4 bases for V and 4 bases for J; bases not matched to a gene: 16. The CDR3 spells CASSLRGGTGATAYGYTF. Here the CDR3 DNA reads TGCGCCAGCAGCCTAAGAGGCGGGACAGGGGCCACAGCCTATGGCTACACCTTC.

V gene TRBV9 combines with J gene TRBJ2-1; TRBD1 might be the D (6 bases). Germline V lookup: CDR1 SGDLS, CDR2 YYNGEE. The CDR3 has 16 amino acids. Deletions cut 2 bases from V and 0 bases from J, with 12 bases between. The CDR3, as DNA: TGTGCCAGCAGCGTTCGACAGGCCCGCTCCTACAATGAGCAGTTCTTC. Its translation is CASSVRQARSYNEQFF.

V is TRBV5-1 and J is TRBJ1-1; the match to TRBD1 covers 12 bases. The CDR3 has 16 residues. CDR1 and CDR2 (germline): SGHRS, YFSETQ. V lost 5 bases to trimming and J lost 5 bases; unmatched junction nucleotides: 10. CDR3 in amino acids: CASSSGTGGIGTEAFF. CDR3 DNA: TGCGCCAGCAGTTCCGGGACAGGGGGCATCGGTACTGAAGCTTTCTTT.

This clonotype showed up just a few times. The rearrangement joins TRBV4-1 to TRBJ2-7; tentatively, D is TRBD2 (5 bases). V lost 1 base to trimming and J lost 3 bases, with 16 bases between them. This CDR3 is 16 amino acids long. In germline, CDR1 is MGHRA, CDR2 YSYEKL. Here the CDR3 reads CASSQVGLSGNYEQYF. The CDR3 DNA follows: TGCGCCAGCAGCCAAGTAGGTCTGTCGGGGAACTACGAGCAGTACTTC.

This clonotype has only a few counts. The V call is TRBV29-1, the J call TRBJ2-7; either TRBD1 or TRBD2 may fit D (6 bases each). The CDR3 is 14 amino acids. The V gene's germline CDR1 is SQVTM and CDR2 ANQGSEA. The ends were cut back, 4 bases at V and 0 bases at J, with 13 bases in the middle. This CDR3 is CSVVRGAGSYEQYF. The CDR3 DNA is TGCAGCGTTGTAAGGGGGGCCGGCTCCTACGAGCAGTACTTC.

CDR3 loop: CASSPLTSGRIHEQYF. The CDR3 DNA is TGTGCCAGCAGTCCCCTGACTAGCGGGAGAATCCATGAGCAGTACTTC. The chain joins TRBV25-1 to TRBJ2-7, with TRBD2 identical over 12 bases. The J segment lost 7 bases and the V segment lost 5 bases, leaving 12 bases of the junction unmatched. CDR3 length: 16 residues. The V gene's germline CDR1 is MGHDK and CDR2 SYGVNS.